This TCR beta chain was sequenced for a study of beta chain features in type 1 diabetes. The study reverse transcribed the entire isolated RNA, so it sequenced expressed TCRB transcripts. Assay: immunoSEQ multiplex PCR; the TCRdb copy retains only in-frame clones and omits some. The repertoire has approximately 200,000 clones, about 10% of them found once; the top ten carry approximately 0.03%. Overall study results and limits: All four CD4+ subsets of Type 1 diabetes patients contained TCRB CDR3s that were moderately but significantly shorter.

Germline assignment: CDR1 SGHRS and CDR2 YFSETQ. The CDR3 loop spans 16 amino acids. V lost 0 bases to trimming and J lost 0 bases, with 12 bases between them. This clone was seen a few times. Its cognate antigen is unknown. What was sequenced was naive CD4+ T cells from blood. The sequence was obtained from a young woman in good health. The V call is TRBV5-1, the J call TRBJ1-2; perhaps TRBD1 as D (6 bases). CDR3 in DNA: TGCGCCAGCAGCTTGGGTGGGACAAATCCTAACTATGGCTACACCTTC. Translated: CASSLGGTNPNYGYTF. The complete variable domain, with remaining parts taken from reference TRBV5-1 and TRBJ1-2, reads KAGVTQTPRYLIKTRGQQVTLSCSPISGHRSVSWYQQTPGQGLQFLFEYFSETQRNKGNFPGRFSGRQFSNSRSEMNVSTLELGDSALYLCASSLGGTNPNYGYTFGSGTRLTVV.